The T cell receptor (beta chain) under discussion was sequenced for a study of cytomegalovirus exposure and HLA in healthy donors. Study findings and constraints: Researchers catalogued over 150 TCR beta chains as cytomegalovirus-associated. CMV serostatus was the sole immune exposure data available.

The donors, nominally healthy at sampling, likely had unrecorded immune exposures. 60 Vbeta and 13 Jbeta primers were used in PCR. Original handling: Later, an analysis found tens of millions of unique TCR beta chains, and about 10 million of these were shared. Assay: immunoSEQ multiplex PCR; the TCRdb copy retains only in-frame clones and omits some. V and J calls plus clone size are reproduced from that table; the DNA served to infer D and trimming. In the table there are roughly 120,000 clones, over 60% of which are singletons. V lost 4 bases to trimming and J lost 1 base, with 22 bases between them. Germline loops: CDR1 MNHNS, CDR2 SASEGT. The CDR3 has 19 residues. In the case of this clone: Its antigen remains unknown.

The sequence was obtained from a man aged 50 to 60 in good health and CMV-seronegative. Sequencing was performed on PBMCs. The rearrangement joins TRBV6-1 to TRBJ2-2; tentative D call: TRBD1 (6 bases). The CDR3 sequence: CASSGELDRIRRNTGELFF. The CDR3 nucleotides are TGTGCCAGCAGTGGGGAATTAGACAGGATCCGTAGGAACACCGGGGAGCTGTTTTTT.